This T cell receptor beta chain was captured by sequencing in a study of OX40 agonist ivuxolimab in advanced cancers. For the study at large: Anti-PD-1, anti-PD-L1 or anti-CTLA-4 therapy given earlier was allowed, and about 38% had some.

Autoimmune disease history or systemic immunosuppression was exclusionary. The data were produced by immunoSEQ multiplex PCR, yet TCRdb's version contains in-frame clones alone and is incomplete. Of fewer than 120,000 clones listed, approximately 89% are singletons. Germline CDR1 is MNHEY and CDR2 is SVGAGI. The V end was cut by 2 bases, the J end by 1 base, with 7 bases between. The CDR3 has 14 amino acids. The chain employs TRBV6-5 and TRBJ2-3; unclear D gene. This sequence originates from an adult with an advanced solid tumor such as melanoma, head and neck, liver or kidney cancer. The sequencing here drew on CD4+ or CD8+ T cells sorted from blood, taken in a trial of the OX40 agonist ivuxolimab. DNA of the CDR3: TGTGCCAGCAGTTACAGGGTGGGCACAGATACGCAGTATTTT. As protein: CASSYRVGTDTQYF.